The 29 T cell receptor beta chains in this list originate from one sample, sequenced in a study of tumor and adjacent non-tumor tissue in lung cancer (dated by TCRdb to between 2017 and 2018). Bulk unsorted tissue served as the source for RNA extraction, and RNA quality was assessed using a NanoDrop ND-1000 and an Agilent 2100. Normal lung samples were distant non-tumor tissue taken more than 3 cm from the tumor edge. Library construction relied on multiplex PCR. Sequencing took place on an Illumina HiSeq 2500. TCRbeta libraries were constructed through three rounds of nested PCR with primers (Table S4) according to protocols modified from ARM-PCR. TCRdb reran the public reads through fastp at Q25 and MiXCR, keeping productive beta chains. Entries that share a CDR3 protein sequence are merged under the most common genes and DNA. The sample yields about 110,000 distinct CDR3 sequences; under 65% were counted once. The ten largest clones represent 15% to 20% of the sample.

Sequenced input: distant non-tumor lung tissue. The receptor set was obtained from a man between 60 and 75 years old with non-small cell lung cancer.

Points on this clonotype: This may come from a read error, since a much larger clone is one base off. Because the CDR3 is missing its conserved closing phenylalanine or tryptophan, this is likely a read error. V gene TRBV20-1 combines with J gene TRBJ1-1; D unresolved. Germline V gives CDR1 DFQATT, CDR2 SNEGSKA (reference sequence). The CDR3 is made up of 10 amino acids. Trimming left V 3 bases short and J 8 bases short, with 7 bases between. CDR3 nucleotides: TGCAGTGCTAGTTCTGGAGAAGCTTTCTTA. Protein sequence: CSASSGEAFL.

The chain links TRBV18 to TRBJ2-5; 9 positions match TRBD1. Germline assignment: CDR1 KGHSH and CDR2 LQKENI. V was pared by 3 bases and J by 5 bases, with 4 bases of the junction left unmatched. The CDR3 is 14 amino acids. This CDR3 reads CASSPSGQGETQYF. The CDR3 DNA reads as TGTGCCAGCTCACCGTCGGGACAGGGCGAGACCCAGTACTTC.

In the case of this clonotype: Being one base from a much bigger clone, this may be a read error. This sequence joins TRBV7-9 and TRBJ2-1; tentatively, D is TRBD1 or TRBD2 (5 bases each). Trimming took off 5 bases at V and 5 bases at J, with 28 bases between the two ends. Germline assignment: CDR1 SEHNR and CDR2 FQNEAQ (reference sequence). This CDR3 comprises 19 residues. CDR3 nucleotide sequence: TGTGCCAGCAGCCTAGTGCTGGGACCAGCAAACCCGAGTAACAATGAGCAGTTCTTC. It yields the protein CASSLVLGPANPSNNEQFF.

This clonotype was observed a single time. One junction end disagrees with the germline gene, perhaps due to a read error. The J gene is TRBJ1-1, the V gene TRBV5-4; 8 bases map to TRBD1. Germline CDR1 and CDR2: SGHNT and YYREEE (reference sequence). This CDR3 has 16 residues. This CDR3 is CVSSPSDPTGVTEAFF. Written as DNA, the CDR3 is TGTGTCAGCAGCCCCAGCGACCCGACAGGGGTCACTGAAGCTTTCTTT.

The chain recombines TRBV29-1 with TRBJ2-7; the D gene is possibly TRBD2 (5 bases). Germline V gene lookup returns CDR1 SQVTM and CDR2 ANQGSEA. The CDR3 loop spans 15 amino acids. In DNA, the CDR3 is TGCGGCGATAAGCACGCGACTATAAGCTCCTACGAGCAGTACTTC. Protein product: CGDKHATISSYEQYF.

For this clonotype: A read error is likely here: a far larger clone is one base away. J is TRBJ1-5 and V is TRBV5-6; 9 positions agree with TRBD1. CDR1 and CDR2 from the germline V gene are SGHDT and YYEEEE. The length of the CDR3 is 15 residues. CDR3 residues: CASSWGQGPNPPQHF. In nucleotides, the CDR3 is TGTGCCAGCAGCTGGGGACAGGGACCCAATCCGCCCCAGCATTTT.

Turning to this clonotype: The junction departs from germline at one end; a sequencing error may be responsible. This sequence joins TRBV10-2 and TRBJ2-6; tentatively, D is TRBD1 (5 bases). This CDR3 spans 17 amino acids. Germline assignment: CDR1 WSHSY and CDR2 SAAADI. CDR3 region: CASSRGNAISGANVPTF. CDR3 DNA: TGCGCCAGTAGTAGAGGAAACGCGATCTCTGGGGCCAACGTCCCGACTTTC.

In DNA, the CDR3 is TGTGCCAGCAGTTCGGGACAGGTTAATTCACCCCTCCACTTT. It translates to CASSSGQVNSPLHF. The chain links TRBV28 to TRBJ1-6; 8 bases are a match to TRBD1. This CDR3 is 14 amino acids long. Germline V gene lookup returns CDR1 MDHEN and CDR2 SYDVKM. The trim removed 4 bases at V and 6 bases at J, leaving 2 bases unmatched.

Many counts were recorded for this clonotype. V is TRBV28 and J is TRBJ1-5, with 9 bases lining up with TRBD1. The germline gives CDR1 MDHEN, CDR2 SYDVKM. After removal of 6 bases from V and 7 bases from J, the junction contained 13 bases not matched to a gene. The CDR3 loop spans 16 amino acids. The CDR3 sequence: CASRRRGQGERQPQHF. The CDR3 DNA sequence: TGTGCCAGCAGAAGAAGGGGACAGGGAGAGAGGCAGCCCCAGCATTTT.

As concerns this clonotype: One junction end disagrees with the germline gene, perhaps due to a read error. The V call is TRBV5-5, the J call TRBJ1-1; 7 bases fit TRBD1. This CDR3 contains 12 residues. Germline V lookup: CDR1 SGHKS, CDR2 YYEKEE (reference sequence). The CDR3: CASSLGQGRALF. The CDR3, as DNA: TGTGCCAGCAGCTTGGGACAGGGTAGGGCTCTCTTT.

This clonotype was detected many times. The chain couples TRBV10-3 to TRBJ2-7; D gene uncertain. The CDR3 runs 13 residues. The V end was cut by 4 bases, the J end by 5 bases, with 12 bases between. The germline V gene encodes CDR1 ENHRY and CDR2 SYGVKD. CDR3 sequence: CAISGSGAHEQYF. The CDR3, as DNA: TGTGCCATCAGTGGGAGTGGAGCGCACGAGCAGTACTTC.

Notes on this clonotype: The conserved final phenylalanine or tryptophan is absent from the CDR3, which likely points to a read error. The chain joins TRBV19 to TRBJ1-6, with a possible D match to TRBD1 (5 bases). The germline gives CDR1 LNHDA, CDR2 SQIVND (reference sequence). The CDR3 covers 15 residues. The V gene lost 3 bases and the J gene lost 3 bases, with 9 bases spanning the gap. The CDR3 reads CASSIQDNYNSPLHS. CDR3 DNA sequence: TGTGCCAGTAGTATCCAGGACAACTATAATTCACCCCTCCACTCT.

In regard to this clonotype: No conserved phenylalanine or tryptophan ends this CDR3, so it is likely a read error. The chain employs TRBV6-5 and TRBJ2-2; 10 positions match TRBD1. CDR1 is MNHEY and CDR2 is SVGAGI in the germline V gene. The CDR3 is 16 amino acids. The CDR3 region has the DNA TGTGCCAGTAGTTATTCCGGGACAGGGGACACCGGGGAGCTGTTTTCT. It codes for CASSYSGTGDTGELFS.

Comment on this clonotype: In this CDR3 the conserved last residue, phenylalanine or tryptophan, is missing, so a read error is likely. This chain connects TRBV6-2 or TRBV6-3 to TRBJ2-7, with a weak D call TRBD2 (5 bases). CDR1 and CDR2 from the germline V gene are MNHEY and SVGEGT. The ends were cut back, 7 bases at V and 2 bases at J, with 12 bases in the middle. This CDR3 comprises 13 residues. The CDR3 DNA reads TGTGCCAGCACCCCCGGGATAGCCTACGAGCAGTACCTC. Protein sequence: CASTPGIAYEQYL.

V usage is TRBV20-1 and J usage is TRBJ2-7, with a possible D match to TRBD1 (5 bases). V lost 2 bases and J 10 bases, leaving 12 bases between the germline ends. The CDR3 is 11 amino acids. Germline CDR1 reads DFQATT; CDR2 reads SNEGSKA (reference sequence). The CDR3: CSARWGPNQYF. The CDR3 DNA follows: TGCAGTGCTAGATGGGGCCCAAATCAGTACTTC.

Comments on this clonotype: This is likely a read error, given that the CDR3 carries no conserved phenylalanine or tryptophan at its end. The rearrangement joins TRBV6-5 to TRBJ1-6; perhaps TRBD1 as D (5 bases). CDR1 and CDR2 (germline): MNHEY, SVGAGI. This CDR3 comprises 16 residues. This CDR3 reads CANSYSKLGVNSPLHY. The DNA of the CDR3 is TGTGCCAACAGTTACTCGAAACTAGGGGTCAATTCACCCCTCCACTAT.

Turning to this clonotype: A read error may account for a junction end that differs from germline. The chain employs TRBV11-3 and TRBJ1-1, with TRBD1 as a possible D gene (6 bases). Germline V CDR1 and CDR2: SGHNT, YENEEA. This CDR3 is built from 14 residues. CDR3: CVSKLGQGKTEAFF. Written as DNA, the CDR3 is TGTGTCAGCAAATTAGGTCAGGGGAAGACTGAAGCTTTCTTT. The variable domain in full, completed from reference TRBV11-3 and TRBJ1-1, reads EAGVVQSPRYKIIEKKQPVAFWCNPISGHNTLYWYLQNLGQGPELLIRYENEEAVDDSQLPKDRFSAERLKGVDSTLKIQPAELGDSAVYLCVSKLGQGKTEAFFGQGTRLTVV.

On this clonotype itself: A much larger clone lies one base from this, so it may be a read error. CDR3 region: CASSHGWEHYGCTF. The CDR3 nucleotides are TGTGCCAGCAGCCATGGATGGGAGCACTATGGCTGCACCTTC. V gene TRBV7-9 combines with J gene TRBJ1-2; no reliable D call. Per the germline V gene, CDR1 is SEHNR and CDR2 is FQNEAQ (reference sequence). The CDR3 sequence is 14 residues long.

A note on this clonotype: This may arise from a read error, as a much more abundant clone is one base away. The chain carries TRBV12-3 or TRBV12-4 and TRBJ2-6; 8 nucleotides match TRBD2. Losses at the gene ends were 4 bases for V and 2 bases for J; bases not matched to a gene: 7. The CDR3 has 17 residues. CDR3 loop: CASSCGAGGPGANVLTF. The DNA of the CDR3 is TGTGCCAGCAGTTGTGGGGCGGGGGGCCCTGGGGCCAACGTCCTGACTTTC.

Turning to this clonotype: One junction end disagrees with the germline gene, perhaps due to a read error. This chain uses TRBV11-2 with TRBJ2-1; a possible D gene is TRBD1 (5 bases). The CDR3 contains 14 residues. Germline CDR1 is SGHAT and CDR2 is FQNNGV. The CDR3 DNA follows: TGTGCCAGCAGTTTAGATCGTGGGGCGTTTGAGCAATTCTTC. It is translated as CASSLDRGAFEQFF.

In regard to this clonotype: A read error is possible here, since a much larger clone lies one base away. The chain links TRBV5-4 to TRBJ2-6, with D possibly matching TRBD1 (5 bases). Looked up from germline, CDR1 is SGHNT and CDR2 is YYREEE (reference sequence). The CDR3 is 15 residues long. The CDR3 DNA reads as TGTGCCAGCAGCCCTCCATACTCTGGGGCCAACGTCCTGATTTTC. This gives the protein CASSPPYSGANVLIF.

A single count supports this clonotype. The CDR3 ends on some other residue instead of the conserved phenylalanine or tryptophan, so this is likely a read error. This chain connects TRBV6-6 to TRBJ1-1; D remains ambiguous. CDR1 is MNHNY and CDR2 is SVGAGI in the germline V gene (reference sequence). This CDR3 has 14 amino acids. V was clipped by 5 bases and J by 1 base, with 11 bases between them. Here the CDR3 reads CASSRRRGNTEAFL. Written as DNA, the CDR3 is TGTGCCAGCAGTCGTCGGAGAGGGAACACTGAAGCTTTCCTT.

In its sample, this clonotype was seen many times. J is TRBJ2-4 and V is TRBV6-1; D is uncertain. The CDR3 runs to 11 residues. Germline V CDR1 and CDR2: MNHNS, SASEGT. Trimming took 0 bases from V and 15 from J, leaving 9 bases between them. The CDR3 protein is CASSEALLLYF. CDR3 coding DNA: TGTGCCAGCAGTGAAGCGCTCCTTCTGTACTTC.

A remark on this clonotype: Germline is not matched at one junction end, which may reflect a read error. The genes are TRBV11-3 and TRBJ2-2, with a tentative D call TRBD1 (6 bases). Germline assignment: CDR1 SGHNT and CDR2 YENEEA. This CDR3 is built from 15 residues. The CDR3 reads CASNEGLWDTGELFF. The CDR3, as DNA: TGTGCCAGCAACGAAGGACTTTGGGACACCGGGGAGTTGTTTTTT.

This clonotype was seen ten or more times. The rearrangement joins TRBV2 to TRBJ2-2; tentative D call: TRBD1 (6 bases). V was clipped by 8 bases and J by 0 bases, with 19 bases between them. The CDR3 runs 17 residues. Germline V gene lookup returns CDR1 SNHLY and CDR2 FYNNEI. The chain's CDR3 is CASASPLDSSNTGELFF. As DNA, the CDR3 is TGTGCCAGCGCCTCTCCCTTGGACAGTTCGAACACCGGGGAGCTGTTTTTT.

The V call is TRBV6-2 or TRBV6-3, the J call TRBJ2-3; 13 positions agree with TRBD2. The CDR3 is made up of 18 amino acids. Germline V gene data show CDR1 as MNHEY and CDR2 as SVGEGT. V lost 4 bases and J lost 5; bases outside the gene matches: 12. The CDR3: CASSCQLAGGHRQDTQYF. The CDR3 DNA is TGTGCCAGCAGTTGCCAACTAGCGGGAGGGCATCGACAAGATACGCAGTATTTT.

For this clonotype: Compared with germline, one end of the junction differs, possibly owing to a read error. The chain carries TRBV29-1 and TRBJ1-5; perhaps TRBD1 as D (6 bases). Per germline, CDR1 SQVTM and CDR2 ANQGSEA. The CDR3 runs 13 residues. In DNA, the CDR3 is TGCGGCGTTTCAAGGGGGAACAATCAGCCCCAGCATTTT. This encodes CGVSRGNNQPQHF.

The chain has TRBV4-2 and TRBJ2-7; D is ambiguous. Germline-derived CDR1 and CDR2 are LGHNA and YNFKEQ. V gave up 7 bases and J gave up 8 bases, with 24 bases separating them. This CDR3 is built from 15 residues. The CDR3 DNA reads TGTGCCAGCAACCCCGGTGGTTCCGGCAGCCACAAGCAGTACTTC. Translated: CASNPGGSGSHKQYF.

At least ten counts were recorded for this clonotype. The chain joins TRBV29-1 to TRBJ1-3; no reliable D call. The germline V gene encodes CDR1 SQVTM and CDR2 ANQGSEA. The V and J ends lost 6 bases and 2 bases respectively, with 14 bases between them. The CDR3 totals 14 residues. CDR3 region: CSVLVWGTGNTIYF. The CDR3 DNA reads as TGCAGCGTCTTGGTATGGGGTACTGGAAACACCATATATTTT.